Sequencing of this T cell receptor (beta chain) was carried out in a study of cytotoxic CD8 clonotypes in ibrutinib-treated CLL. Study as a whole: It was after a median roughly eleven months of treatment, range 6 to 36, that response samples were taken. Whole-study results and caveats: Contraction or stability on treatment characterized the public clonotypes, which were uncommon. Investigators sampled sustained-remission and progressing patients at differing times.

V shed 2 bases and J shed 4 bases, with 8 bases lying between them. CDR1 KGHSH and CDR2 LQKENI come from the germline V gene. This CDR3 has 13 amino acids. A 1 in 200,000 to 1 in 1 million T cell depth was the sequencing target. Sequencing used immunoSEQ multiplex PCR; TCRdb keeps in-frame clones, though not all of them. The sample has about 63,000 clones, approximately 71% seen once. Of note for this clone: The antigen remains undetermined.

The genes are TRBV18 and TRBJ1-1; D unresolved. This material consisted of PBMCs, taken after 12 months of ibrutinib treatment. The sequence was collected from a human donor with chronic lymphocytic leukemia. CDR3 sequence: CASSPGVGTEAFF. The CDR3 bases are TGTGCCAGCTCACCAGGGGTGGGCACTGAAGCTTTCTTT.